A selection of T cell receptor beta chains follows, all from one sample in a study of T cell repertoires in cytomegalovirus infection. TCRdb reanalysed the reads using MiXCR and keeps one entry per CDR3 protein. This table holds over 150,000 distinct CDR3 sequences, about 15% found once. Input material: CD8+ T cells from PBMCs. These receptors were obtained from a human donor in good health (CMV status not recorded). Some clones in this sample may be carry-over from other donors' samples. Each CDR3 is given with its conserved first and last residue. A D gene is named only where the DNA matches it firmly. Clone size appears in some rows only: once, few, many, or a class for an expanded clone.

J gene: TRBJ1-2
V gene: TRBV25-1
clone size: NA
D gene: NA
CDR3 protein: CASASDSNYGYTF
CDR3 DNA: TGTGCCAGCGCAAGCGACAGTAACTATGGCTACACCTTC

J gene: TRBJ1-2
V gene: TRBV28
clone size: few
D gene: NA
CDR3 protein: CASSFSTEFLGYGYTF
CDR3 DNA: TGTGCCAGCAGTTTCTCGACCGAGTTTCTAGGCTATGGCTACACCTTC

J gene: TRBJ1-1
V gene: TRBV2
clone size: NA
D gene: TRBD1
CDR3 protein: CASSVRGENTEAFF
CDR3 DNA: TGTGCCAGCAGTGTCAGGGGGGAGAACACTGAAGCTTTCTTT

J gene: TRBJ2-1
V gene: TRBV7-8
clone size: few
D gene: TRBD2
CDR3 protein: CASSLALAGAGGEQFF
CDR3 DNA: TGTGCCAGCAGCTTAGCTCTAGCGGGAGCAGGAGGAGAGCAGTTCTTC

J gene: TRBJ2-1
V gene: TRBV27
clone size: NA
D gene: NA
CDR3 protein: CASSVTPSYNEQFF
CDR3 DNA: TGTGCCAGCAGTGTTACCCCCTCCTACAATGAGCAGTTCTTC

J gene: TRBJ2-5
V gene: TRBV7-9
clone size: few
D gene: NA
CDR3 protein: CAVPGPGGYRKKNQETQYF
CDR3 DNA: TGTGCCGTCCCCGGGCCCGGGGGCTACCGAAAGAAGAACCAAGAGACCCAGTACTTC

J gene: TRBJ2-5
V gene: TRBV7-2
clone size: NA
D gene: NA
CDR3 protein: CASSLGVASQETQYF
CDR3 DNA: TGTGCCAGCAGCTTAGGGGTAGCTTCCCAAGAGACCCAGTACTTC

J gene: TRBJ2-5
V gene: TRBV2
clone size: few
D gene: TRBD1
CDR3 protein: CASSPGTGQETQYF
CDR3 DNA: TGTGCCAGCAGCCCCGGGACAGGACAAGAGACCCAGTACTTC

J gene: TRBJ2-1
V gene: TRBV19
clone size: once
D gene: NA
CDR3 protein: CASSMAGNLYNEQFF
CDR3 DNA: TGTGCCAGTAGTATGGCGGGGAACCTATACAATGAGCAGTTCTTC

J gene: TRBJ2-2
V gene: TRBV2
clone size: few
D gene: TRBD2
CDR3 protein: CASRGGTSGHTGELFF
CDR3 DNA: TGTGCCAGCAGGGGGGGGACTAGCGGACACACCGGGGAGCTGTTTTTT

J gene: TRBJ2-7
V gene: TRBV14
clone size: few
D gene: TRBD1
CDR3 protein: CASSQDGDRELSEQYF
CDR3 DNA: TGTGCCAGCAGCCAAGACGGGGACAGGGAGTTGAGCGAGCAGTACTTC

J gene: TRBJ2-5
V gene: TRBV7-3
clone size: NA
D gene: NA
CDR3 protein: CASSQGGGPQETQYF
CDR3 DNA: TGTGCCAGCAGCCAAGGGGGGGGGCCCCAAGAGACCCAGTACTTC

J gene: TRBJ2-7
V gene: TRBV28
clone size: NA
D gene: NA
CDR3 protein: CASSQGREWPYEQYF
CDR3 DNA: TGTGCCAGCAGTCAGGGCCGCGAATGGCCTTACGAGCAGTACTTC

J gene: TRBJ2-7
V gene: TRBV5-1
clone size: few
D gene: TRBD2
CDR3 protein: CASSLALTGGEQYF
CDR3 DNA: TGCGCCAGCAGCTTGGCCCTAACGGGGGGCGAGCAGTACTTC

J gene: TRBJ2-5
V gene: TRBV11-2
clone size: NA
D gene: NA
CDR3 protein: CASRPAPRGKETQYF
CDR3 DNA: TGTGCCAGCAGGCCAGCCCCGCGGGGTAAAGAGACCCAGTACTTC

J gene: TRBJ2-1
V gene: TRBV11-1
clone size: few
D gene: TRBD1
CDR3 protein: CASSGTGIYNEQFF
CDR3 DNA: TGTGCCAGCAGCGGGACAGGGATCTACAATGAGCAGTTCTTC

J gene: TRBJ1-1
V gene: TRBV6-2/TRBV6-3
clone size: NA
D gene: TRBD1
CDR3 protein: CASSYSEGATTEAFF
CDR3 DNA: TGTGCCAGCAGTTACTCAGAGGGGGCGACCACTGAAGCTTTCTTT

J gene: TRBJ2-7
V gene: TRBV5-6
clone size: few
D gene: TRBD1
CDR3 protein: CASSLGQGYHEQYF
CDR3 DNA: TGTGCCAGCAGCTTGGGACAGGGGTACCACGAGCAGTACTTC

J gene: TRBJ1-6
V gene: TRBV7-2
clone size: few
D gene: NA
CDR3 protein: CASSPPGEFNSPLHF
CDR3 DNA: TGTGCCAGCAGCCCCCCAGGGGAGTTTAATTCACCCCTCCACTTT

J gene: TRBJ1-2
V gene: TRBV6-2/TRBV6-3
clone size: NA
D gene: NA
CDR3 protein: CASSSPGGTDYGYTF
CDR3 DNA: TGTGCCAGCAGTTCCCCCGGCGGGACTGACTATGGCTACACCTTC

J gene: TRBJ1-2
V gene: TRBV12-3/TRBV12-4
clone size: few
D gene: NA
CDR3 protein: CASSAGLYGYTF
CDR3 DNA: TGTGCCAGCAGCGCGGGACTCTATGGCTACACCTTC

J gene: TRBJ2-7
V gene: TRBV7-2
clone size: NA
D gene: NA
CDR3 protein: CASRQTDSSSYEQYF
CDR3 DNA: TGTGCCAGCAGACAAACGGACAGCAGCTCCTACGAGCAGTACTTC

J gene: TRBJ1-5
V gene: TRBV20-1
clone size: NA
D gene: NA
CDR3 protein: CSARLLGGNQPQHF
CDR3 DNA: TGCAGTGCTAGGTTATTGGGGGGGAATCAGCCCCAGCATTTT

J gene: TRBJ2-1
V gene: TRBV7-7
clone size: NA
D gene: NA
CDR3 protein: CASSLLPTGDNEQFF
CDR3 DNA: TGTGCTAGCAGCTTATTGCCGACAGGAGACAATGAGCAGTTCTTC

J gene: TRBJ2-1
V gene: TRBV28
clone size: few
D gene: NA
CDR3 protein: CASSLLLSSYNEQFF
CDR3 DNA: TGTGCCAGCAGTCTACTTCTGAGCTCCTACAATGAGCAGTTCTTC

J gene: TRBJ2-2
V gene: TRBV7-9
clone size: NA
D gene: NA
CDR3 protein: CASSLDKANTGELFF
CDR3 DNA: TGTGCCAGCAGCTTAGACAAAGCCAACACCGGGGAGCTGTTTTTT

J gene: TRBJ1-1
V gene: TRBV12-3/TRBV12-4
clone size: few
D gene: TRBD1
CDR3 protein: CASSSGQGTEAFF
CDR3 DNA: TGTGCCAGCAGTTCGGGACAGGGAACTGAAGCTTTCTTT

J gene: TRBJ2-1
V gene: TRBV6-5
clone size: NA
D gene: NA
CDR3 protein: CASSSGVYNNEQFF
CDR3 DNA: TGTGCCAGCAGTTCAGGGGTCTATAACAATGAGCAGTTCTTC

J gene: TRBJ2-7
V gene: TRBV6-6
clone size: NA
D gene: TRBD2
CDR3 protein: CASSYSIQAGGPYEQYF
CDR3 DNA: TGTGCCAGCAGTTACTCGATCCAAGCGGGGGGCCCCTACGAGCAGTACTTC

J gene: TRBJ1-2
V gene: TRBV7-2
clone size: few
D gene: NA
CDR3 protein: CASSLDRPTYGYTF
CDR3 DNA: TGTGCCAGCAGCTTAGATCGCCCAACCTATGGCTACACCTTC

J gene: TRBJ1-4
V gene: TRBV28
clone size: few
D gene: NA
CDR3 protein: CASSTFPDSATNEKLFF
CDR3 DNA: TGTGCCAGCAGTACCTTCCCGGATAGCGCCACTAATGAAAAACTGTTTTTT

J gene: TRBJ2-2
V gene: TRBV12-3/TRBV12-4
clone size: NA
D gene: TRBD2
CDR3 protein: CASSSRGGPNTGELFF
CDR3 DNA: TGTGCCAGCAGTAGCCGGGGAGGGCCGAACACCGGGGAGCTGTTTTTT

J gene: TRBJ1-1
V gene: TRBV7-2
clone size: NA
D gene: NA
CDR3 protein: CASSLRSAVMNTEAFF
CDR3 DNA: TGTGCCAGCAGCTTAAGGTCCGCTGTGATGAACACTGAAGCTTTCTTT

J gene: TRBJ2-7
V gene: TRBV19
clone size: few
D gene: NA
CDR3 protein: CASSMGPREQYF
CDR3 DNA: TGTGCCAGTAGTATGGGTCCCCGCGAGCAGTACTTC

J gene: TRBJ2-1
V gene: TRBV6-6
clone size: few
D gene: TRBD1
CDR3 protein: CASSQVGGKINEQFF
CDR3 DNA: TGTGCCAGCAGTCAAGTAGGGGGCAAGATAAATGAGCAGTTCTTC

J gene: TRBJ2-3
V gene: TRBV6-1
clone size: NA
D gene: NA
CDR3 protein: CASSDQGPDTQYF
CDR3 DNA: TGTGCCAGCAGTGATCAAGGCCCAGATACGCAGTATTTT

J gene: TRBJ2-7
V gene: TRBV27
clone size: NA
D gene: NA
CDR3 protein: CASRTGLLYEQYF
CDR3 DNA: TGTGCCAGCAGAACGGGTCTTCTTTACGAGCAGTACTTC

J gene: TRBJ2-2
V gene: TRBV7-4
clone size: NA
D gene: NA
CDR3 protein: CARSVGPGTGELFF
CDR3 DNA: TGTGCCAGGTCCGTGGGGCCGGGCACCGGGGAGCTGTTTTTT

J gene: TRBJ1-6
V gene: TRBV4-1
clone size: few
D gene: TRBD1
CDR3 protein: CASSQERGPGNSPLHF
CDR3 DNA: TGCGCCAGCAGCCAAGAGAGGGGGCCGGGAAATTCACCCCTCCACTTT

J gene: TRBJ2-3
V gene: TRBV6-1
clone size: NA
D gene: NA
CDR3 protein: CASWRWDTQYF
CDR3 DNA: TGTGCCAGTTGGAGGTGGGATACGCAGTATTTT

J gene: TRBJ1-2
V gene: TRBV7-2
clone size: few
D gene: NA
CDR3 protein: CASSLRSPPINYGYTF
CDR3 DNA: TGTGCCAGCAGCCTTCGATCTCCCCCAATTAACTATGGCTACACCTTC

J gene: TRBJ1-1
V gene: TRBV29-1
clone size: few
D gene: NA
CDR3 protein: CSVGLNTEAFF
CDR3 DNA: TGCAGCGTGGGCTTGAACACTGAAGCTTTCTTT

J gene: TRBJ1-2
V gene: TRBV7-8
clone size: NA
D gene: NA
CDR3 protein: CASSLAGAGALFLYGYTF
CDR3 DNA: TGTGCCAGCAGCTTAGCTGGGGCAGGTGCCCTATTCCTTTATGGCTACACCTTC

J gene: TRBJ2-5
V gene: TRBV29-1
clone size: NA
D gene: TRBD1
CDR3 protein: CSVPSPTGGETQYF
CDR3 DNA: TGCAGCGTCCCGTCCCCCACAGGGGGAGAGACCCAGTACTTC

J gene: TRBJ2-2
V gene: TRBV5-5
clone size: NA
D gene: TRBD1
CDR3 protein: CASSLGQWTGELFF
CDR3 DNA: TGTGCCAGCAGCCTGGGACAGTGGACCGGGGAGCTGTTTTTT

J gene: TRBJ1-2
V gene: TRBV4-3
clone size: NA
D gene: NA
CDR3 protein: CASSQVSGGGNGYTF
CDR3 DNA: TGCGCCAGCAGCCAAGTGTCCGGGGGCGGGAATGGCTACACCTTC

J gene: TRBJ2-1
V gene: TRBV6-6
clone size: few
D gene: TRBD2
CDR3 protein: CASSYYLAGGRYNEQFF
CDR3 DNA: TGTGCCAGCAGTTACTATTTAGCGGGGGGGCGTTACAATGAGCAGTTCTTC